This TCR beta chain appears in the sequencing data of a study of blood T cell repertoires in COVID-19. The assay was immunoSEQ multiplex PCR, and TCRdb's table has in-frame clones only and misses some. Of roughly 400,000 clones in the sample, approximately 89% were seen once. CDR1 and CDR2 from the germline V gene are SGHNT and YENEEA. The CDR3 contains 13 residues. Trimming pared 5 bases from V and 7 bases from J, leaving 12 bases between. Only a few counts were recorded for this clone. Sequencing input: PBMCs or T cells enriched from blood (not recorded which). The chain joins TRBV11-3 to TRBJ1-5, with D perhaps TRBD1 (6 bases). The sequence came from a middle-aged woman who had been exposed to COVID-19. CDR3 region: CASSDGGAQPQHF. DNA of the CDR3: TGTGCCAGCAGCGACGGGGGGGCCCAGCCCCAGCATTTT.